The rows below give T cell receptor beta chains drawn from one sample of a study of control samples from healthy donors and cancer patients. The data were produced by immunoSEQ multiplex PCR, yet TCRdb's version contains in-frame clones alone and is incomplete. This table has roughly 150,000 clones, 93% appearing once. The sequenced sample was blood. The receptors were gathered from a man aged 50 to 60 in good health. Each CDR3 is given without its conserved first and last residue. Some rows have no size entry. The others give once, few or many, or a class for an expanded clone.

abundance: -; v_gene: TRBV25-1; CDR3aa: ASSPGSNQPQH
abundance: once; v_gene: TRBV7-9; CDR3aa: ASSPGTGIFEQY
abundance: -; v_gene: TRBV4-1; CDR3aa: ASSLQPTGNTEAF
abundance: -; v_gene: TRBV5-1; CDR3aa: ASSLGLAGGGANVLT
abundance: -; v_gene: TRBV5-1; CDR3aa: ASSLPTGESYEQY
abundance: -; v_gene: TRBV5-4; CDR3aa: ASSPPTYLNMNTEAF
abundance: -; v_gene: TRBV3-1/TRBV3-2; CDR3aa: ASSQDEVDREQF
abundance: -; v_gene: TRBV7-2; CDR3aa: ASSSKRERINEQF
abundance: -; v_gene: TRBV28; CDR3aa: ASSFGTVDNSPLH
abundance: once; v_gene: TRBV5-1; CDR3aa: ASSLSLSYEQY
abundance: -; v_gene: TRBV3-1/TRBV3-2; CDR3aa: ASSLLRGGPAF
abundance: -; v_gene: TRBV24-1; CDR3aa: ATSDFSSSPQH
abundance: once; v_gene: TRBV28; CDR3aa: ASSPLLAGGTGELF
abundance: -; v_gene: TRBV27; CDR3aa: ASSSVSATNEKLF
abundance: -; v_gene: TRBV5-1; CDR3aa: ASSLGPPSGANVLT
abundance: -; v_gene: TRBV2; CDR3aa: ASTQGDSNQPQH
abundance: -; v_gene: TRBV11-1; CDR3aa: ASRGNRLAGEETQY
abundance: -; v_gene: TRBV3-1/TRBV3-2; CDR3aa: ASSARGYEQY
abundance: -; v_gene: TRBV5-1; CDR3aa: ASSLARGGGSDEETQY
abundance: -; v_gene: TRBV5-1; CDR3aa: ASSFNSNEKLF
abundance: -; v_gene: TRBV7-2; CDR3aa: ASSPGLAGLEQY
abundance: -; v_gene: TRBV19; CDR3aa: ASRQRLESEHTQY
abundance: -; v_gene: TRBV29-1; CDR3aa: SVRRVNTGELF
abundance: -; v_gene: TRBV5-1; CDR3aa: ASSFLASSYNEQF
abundance: -; v_gene: TRBV28; CDR3aa: ASSFPWGAGDGTDTQY
abundance: -; v_gene: TRBV30; CDR3aa: AWSGGVNQPQH
abundance: once; v_gene: TRBV11-2; CDR3aa: ASSLSGRASEQF
abundance: -; v_gene: TRBV24-1; CDR3aa: ATSATGNSPLH
abundance: -; v_gene: TRBV28; CDR3aa: ASRKAGTSDRNEQF
abundance: -; v_gene: TRBV10-1; CDR3aa: ASSEGLAENNEQF
abundance: -; v_gene: TRBV15; CDR3aa: ATSRDVEGAF
abundance: -; v_gene: TRBV29-1; CDR3aa: SVPPQRPGGSSTQY
abundance: -; v_gene: TRBV5-8; CDR3aa: ASSPRVAGGSRTQY
abundance: -; v_gene: TRBV12-5; CDR3aa: ASGTGGNTGELF
abundance: -; v_gene: TRBV3-1/TRBV3-2; CDR3aa: ASSQGTSASPLH
abundance: -; v_gene: TRBV24-1; CDR3aa: ATSDSGRANTIY
abundance: -; v_gene: TRBV3-1/TRBV3-2; CDR3aa: ASDSGGISTDTQY
abundance: -; v_gene: TRBV5-4; CDR3aa: ASSLGADLTNEKLF
abundance: -; v_gene: TRBV3-1/TRBV3-2; CDR3aa: ASSQRRSYEQY
abundance: -; v_gene: TRBV29-1; CDR3aa: SVRRQGGTEAF
abundance: -; v_gene: TRBV28; CDR3aa: ASSRYNSPLH
abundance: -; v_gene: TRBV18; CDR3aa: ASSPLREGTYGYT
abundance: -; v_gene: TRBV2; CDR3aa: ASSPTGGNYGYT
abundance: -; v_gene: TRBV3-1/TRBV3-2; CDR3aa: ASSPAYTGNTIY
abundance: few; v_gene: TRBV6-1; CDR3aa: ASSDRGASGYGYT
abundance: once; v_gene: TRBV11-1; CDR3aa: ASSLASGRAAEQF
abundance: -; v_gene: TRBV7-2; CDR3aa: ASSLLGTGTYEQY
abundance: -; v_gene: TRBV28; CDR3aa: ASSPGTSTGELF
abundance: once; v_gene: TRBV6-4; CDR3aa: ASQGPGGTDTQY
abundance: -; v_gene: TRBV6-5; CDR3aa: ASSYSRGSLPGGYT
abundance: -; v_gene: TRBV19; CDR3aa: ASSNRGSSYNSPLH
abundance: -; v_gene: TRBV5-1; CDR3aa: ASSTANQQGSYGYT
abundance: -; v_gene: TRBV6-6; CDR3aa: ASSYYRDSSYNEQF
abundance: -; v_gene: TRBV5-1; CDR3aa: ASSPVAGGPYEQY